These 3 T cell receptor beta chains were all obtained from the same sample, sequenced in a study of control samples from healthy donors and cancer patients. The data were produced by immunoSEQ multiplex PCR, yet TCRdb's version contains in-frame clones alone and is incomplete. The table shows about 50,000 clones, with over 90% occurring only once. The sample consisted of PBMCs. These receptors were obtained from a woman in her 50s with head and neck cancer.

This clone was detected once. The chain recombines TRBV28 with TRBJ1-1; D is undetermined. The CDR3 spans 15 residues. CDR1 is MDHEN, CDR2 SYDVKM, per germline. Trimming took 4 bases from V and 6 from J, leaving 18 bases between them. The CDR3 DNA reads TGTGCCAGCAGTTGGGCTGCTAAAACGAAAGCTGAAGCTTTCTTT. Amino acids: CASSWAAKTKAEAFF. The full variable domain, completed using reference TRBV28 and TRBJ1-1, is DVKVTQSSRYLVKRTGEKVFLECVQDMDHENMFWYRQDPGLGLRLIYFSYDVKMKEKGDIPEGYSVSREKKERFSLILESASTNQTSMYLCASSWAAKTKAEAFFGQGTRLTVV.

The V gene is TRBV24-1, the J gene TRBJ2-7; 11 bases agree with TRBD1. Germline V gene lookup returns CDR1 KGHDR and CDR2 SFDVKD. The J segment lost 3 bases and the V segment lost 2 bases, leaving 2 bases of the junction unmatched. The CDR3 is 15 residues long. CDR3 sequence: CATSDSGTGGYEQYF. CDR3 in DNA: TGTGCCACCAGTGATTCGGGGACAGGGGGCTACGAGCAGTACTTC.

The rearrangement uses TRBV2 and TRBJ1-2; 7 bases map to TRBD1. The V gene's germline CDR1 is SNHLY and CDR2 FYNNEI. V lost 11 bases, J lost 1 base, and 10 bases stayed unmatched. The CDR3 spans 14 residues. CDR3 loop: CASQGGALNYGYTF. DNA for the CDR3: TGTGCCTCCCAGGGGGGTGCACTTAACTATGGCTACACCTTC.